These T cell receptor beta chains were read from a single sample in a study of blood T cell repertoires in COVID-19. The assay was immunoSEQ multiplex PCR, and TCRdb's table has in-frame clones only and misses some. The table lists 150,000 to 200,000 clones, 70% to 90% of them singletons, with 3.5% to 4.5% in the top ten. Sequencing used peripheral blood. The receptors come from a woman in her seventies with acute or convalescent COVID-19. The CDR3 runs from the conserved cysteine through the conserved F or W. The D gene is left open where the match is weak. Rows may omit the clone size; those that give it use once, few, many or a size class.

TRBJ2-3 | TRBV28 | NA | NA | CASSLSAGLITDTQYF | TGTGCCAGCAGTTTGTCGGCGGGCTTAATCACAGATACGCAGTATTTT
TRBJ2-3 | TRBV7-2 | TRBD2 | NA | CASSPAAGVDTQYF | TGTGCCAGCAGCCCCGCGGCGGGAGTGGACACGCAGTATTTT
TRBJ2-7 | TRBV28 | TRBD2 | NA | CASSLWAGGGEQYF | TGTGCCAGCAGTTTATGGGCGGGAGGAGGGGAGCAGTACTTC
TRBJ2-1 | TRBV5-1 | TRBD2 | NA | CASSFSPGLESNEQFF | TGCGCCAGCAGCTTCAGCCCGGGACTAGAATCAAATGAGCAGTTCTTC
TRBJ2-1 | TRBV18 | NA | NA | CASSPPNPGAHSNEQFF | TGTGCCAGCTCACCGCCGAACCCAGGGGCCCATTCCAATGAGCAGTTCTTC
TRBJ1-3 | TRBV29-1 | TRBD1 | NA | CSVSDRAGNTIYF | TGCAGCGTTTCAGACAGGGCTGGAAACACCATATATTTT
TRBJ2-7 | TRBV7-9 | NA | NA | CASSLGSSSYEQYF | TGTGCCAGCAGCTTAGGGAGCTCAAGCTACGAGCAGTACTTC
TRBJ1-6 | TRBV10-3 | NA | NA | CAISEGGQNNSPLHF | TGTGCCATCAGTGAAGGAGGACAGAATAATTCACCCCTCCACTTT
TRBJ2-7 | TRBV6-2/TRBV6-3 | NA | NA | CASSYGVRGNEQYF | TGTGCCAGCAGTTACGGTGTCAGGGGTAACGAGCAGTACTTC
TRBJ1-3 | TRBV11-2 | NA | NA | CASSLGGGSGNTIYF | TGTGCCAGCAGCTTAGGTGGGGGCTCAGGAAACACCATATATTTT
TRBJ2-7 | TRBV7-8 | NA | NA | CASSLIYEQYF | TGTGCCAGCAGCCTAATCTACGAGCAGTACTTC
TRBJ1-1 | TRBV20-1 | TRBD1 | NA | CSASRQGVSRTEAFF | TGCAGTGCTAGTAGACAGGGGGTGAGTCGCACTGAAGCTTTCTTT
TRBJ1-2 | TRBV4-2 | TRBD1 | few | CASSQEGGSGTGNMGTF | TGTGCCAGCAGCCAAGAAGGCGGGTCCGGGACAGGGAATATGGGCACCTTC
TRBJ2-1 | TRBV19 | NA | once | CASSIAPGKSYNEQFF | TGTGCCAGTAGTATAGCCCCGGGGAAATCCTACAATGAGCAGTTCTTC
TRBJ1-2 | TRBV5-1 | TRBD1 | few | CASSSAEGAEGYTF | TGCGCCAGCAGCTCTGCCGAGGGGGCGGAAGGCTACACCTTC
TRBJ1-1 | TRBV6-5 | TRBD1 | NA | CASSYSVTGGGIKAFF | TGTGCCAGCAGTTACTCGGTTACAGGGGGGGGAATTAAAGCTTTCTTT
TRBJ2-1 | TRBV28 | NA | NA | CASSTYRRGGDEQFF | TGTGCCAGCAGTACCTACCGACGGGGCGGGGATGAGCAGTTCTTC
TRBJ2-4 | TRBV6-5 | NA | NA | CASSYGPTLAKNIQYF | TGTGCCAGCAGTTACGGGCCCACGTTAGCCAAAAACATTCAGTACTTC
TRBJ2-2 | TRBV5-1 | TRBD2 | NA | CASSYDGLAGGAGELFF | TGCGCCAGCAGTTACGATGGACTAGCGGGGGGTGCCGGGGAGCTGTTTTTT
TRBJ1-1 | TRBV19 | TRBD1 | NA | CASRPGTGISVNTEAFF | TGTGCCAGTAGGCCCGGGACAGGGATAAGCGTGAACACTGAAGCTTTCTTT
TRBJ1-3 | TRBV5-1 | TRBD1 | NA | CASSRGQGVSGNTIYF | TGCGCCAGCAGCCGGGGACAGGGGGTCTCTGGAAACACCATATATTTT
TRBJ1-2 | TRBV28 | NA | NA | CASSLTGNNYGYTF | TGTGCCAGCAGTTTGACAGGAAATAACTATGGCTACACCTTC
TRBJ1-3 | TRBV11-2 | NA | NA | CASSQGYPSSGNTIYF | TGTGCCAGCAGCCAGGGATATCCGAGCTCTGGAAACACCATATATTTT